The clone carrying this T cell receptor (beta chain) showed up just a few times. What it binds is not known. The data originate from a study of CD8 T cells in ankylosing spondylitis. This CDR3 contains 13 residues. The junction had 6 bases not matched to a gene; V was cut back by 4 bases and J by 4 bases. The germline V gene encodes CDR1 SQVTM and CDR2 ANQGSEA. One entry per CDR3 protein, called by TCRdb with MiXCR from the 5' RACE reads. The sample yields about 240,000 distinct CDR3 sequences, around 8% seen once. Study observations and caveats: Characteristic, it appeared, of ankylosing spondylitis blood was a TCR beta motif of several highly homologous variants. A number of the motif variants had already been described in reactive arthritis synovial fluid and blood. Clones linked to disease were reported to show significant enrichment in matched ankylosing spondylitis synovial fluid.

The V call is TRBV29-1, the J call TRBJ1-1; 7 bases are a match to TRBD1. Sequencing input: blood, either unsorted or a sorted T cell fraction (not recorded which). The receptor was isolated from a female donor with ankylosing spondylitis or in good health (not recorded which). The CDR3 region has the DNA TGCAGCGTTGGCCACAGGGGCCCCACTGAAGCTTTCTTT. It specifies CSVGHRGPTEAFF.